Listed below are T cell receptor beta chains from one sample, sequenced in a study of T cells after yellow fever vaccination. Via MiXCR, TCRdb re-called the 5' RACE reads, giving one row per CDR3 protein. This table holds 500,000 to 700,000 distinct CDR3 sequences, roughly a fifth found once. The input for sequencing was PBMCs, taken 15 days after the yellow fever booster vaccination. These receptors originate from a man younger than 45 who received the YFV17D yellow fever vaccine. Each CDR3 is given with its conserved first and last residue. A D gene is named only where the DNA matches it firmly. A clone size is listed for some rows: how often the clone was seen (once, few, many), or a class if it is expanded.

>TRBV9|-|-|TRBJ2-7
TGTGCCAGCAGCGTAGGGGGGGAGGACTACGAGCAGTACTTC
CASSVGGEDYEQYF
>TRBV6-2/TRBV6-3|-|TRBD2|TRBJ2-4
TGTGCCAGCAGTCCTAGCGGGAACAAAGCCAAAAACATTCAGTACTTC
CASSPSGNKAKNIQYF
>TRBV10-3|-|-|TRBJ2-1
TGTGCCATCATGGCTCGCAATGAGCAGTTCTTC
CAIMARNEQFF
>TRBV10-3|-|TRBD1|TRBJ2-3
TGTGCCATCAGCCGGGACAGCGGAGCAGATACGCAGTATTTT
CAISRDSGADTQYF
>TRBV10-3|-|-|TRBJ1-1
TGTGCCATCAGTGGGGGTCGGGGGACTGAAGCTTTCTTT
CAISGGRGTEAFF
>TRBV7-2|-|-|TRBJ1-5
TGTGCCAGCAGCCCCAGGGTGGAGCAGCCCCAGCATTTT
CASSPRVEQPQHF
>TRBV6-5|-|-|TRBJ1-4
TGTGCCAGCAGTTACCAACCACCCGCAAATGAAAAACTGTTTTTT
CASSYQPPANEKLFF
>TRBV5-1|-|-|TRBJ2-5
TGCGCCAGCAGCTTGGAGGGTGACCAGTACTTC
CASSLEGDQYF
>TRBV18|-|TRBD1|TRBJ1-2
TGTGCCAGCTCAGACCAACAGGGGTACTATGGCTACACCTTC
CASSDQQGYYGYTF
>TRBV14|few|-|TRBJ2-5
TGTGCCAGCAGCCAAGACAGGTTCCAGTACTTC
CASSQDRFQYF
>TRBV20-1|few|TRBD2|TRBJ2-7
TGCAGTGCTAGAGAGGGGACTAGCGGGATTCACGAGCAGTACTTC
CSAREGTSGIHEQYF
>TRBV3-1|-|TRBD2|TRBJ2-5
TGTGCCAGCAGCCGCAAATGGGGAAGAGGGGCGGGAGGCGAGACCCAGTACTTC
CASSRKWGRGAGGETQYF
>TRBV20-1|many|-|TRBJ2-2
TGCAGTGTGGGCGGCGCGAACACCGGGGAGCTGTTTTTT
CSVGGANTGELFF
>TRBV18|few|-|TRBJ2-5
TGTGCCAGCTCACCACCGGGATACCAAGAGACCCAGTACTTC
CASSPPGYQETQYF
>TRBV7-9|few|-|TRBJ1-2
TGTGCCAGCAGCTTAGACGCGAGTTTATCGGGCTACACCTTC
CASSLDASLSGYTF
>TRBV20-1|-|-|TRBJ1-6
TGCAGTGCTAGCCGGGGACCGGGTAATTCACCCCTCCACTTT
CSASRGPGNSPLHF
>TRBV28|-|TRBD2|TRBJ2-1
TGTGCCATCAGTTCAGCGGGAGTTGGTTCCTACAATGAGCAGTTCTTC
CAISSAGVGSYNEQFF
>TRBV20-1|-|-|TRBJ2-1
TGCAGTGCCCAGACAGAGACCTACAATGAGCAGTTCTTC
CSAQTETYNEQFF
>TRBV7-2|few|-|TRBJ2-7
TGTGCCAGCAGCTTAAGGGGAGGCGGTAGCGCCTACGAGCAGTACTTC
CASSLRGGGSAYEQYF
>TRBV10-2|few|TRBD2|TRBJ2-7
TGCGCCAGCAGCTCGAGGGTCGCGGTTCCTAGCGGGAGGGTATACGAGCAGTACTTC
CASSSRVAVPSGRVYEQYF
>TRBV11-2|many|-|TRBJ2-7
TGTGCCAGCAGCGCCGGTACAGGGCCCTACGAGCAGTACTTC
CASSAGTGPYEQYF
>TRBV20-1|-|-|TRBJ2-1
TGCAGTGCTAGCCCCGGGCCCTTTTCCTACAATGAGCAGTTCTTC
CSASPGPFSYNEQFF
>TRBV7-6|many|-|TRBJ2-3
TGTGCCAGCAGCTTAGTCGGACCCAGGGATACGCAGTATTTT
CASSLVGPRDTQYF
>TRBV4-3|-|-|TRBJ1-5
TGCGCCAGCAGCCAAGATCTGGTTAGCAATCAGCCCCAGCATTTT
CASSQDLVSNQPQHF
>TRBV20-1|many|-|TRBJ2-7
TGCAGTGCTAGACAGAGCTCCTACGAGCAGTACTTC
CSARQSSYEQYF
>TRBV20-1|few|TRBD1|TRBJ2-1
TGCAGTGCTAGAGTGGAGACAGGGAAGAGGAATGAGCAGTTCTTC
CSARVETGKRNEQFF
>TRBV12-3/TRBV12-4|-|-|TRBJ2-5
TGTGCCAGCAGTTTAAATGGCAGGACCTGGGAGACCCAGTACTTC
CASSLNGRTWETQYF
>TRBV4-3|few|-|TRBJ2-5
TGCGCCAGCAGCCATTCTGGGGGGGAGACCCAGTACTTC
CASSHSGGETQYF
>TRBV6-1|-|-|TRBJ2-6
TGTGCCAGCAGCGGGGAGAATCTCGGGGCCAACGTCCTGACTTTC
CASSGENLGANVLTF
>TRBV7-9|few|-|TRBJ2-3
TGTGCCAGCAGCTTAAGACAATTACAAGATACGCAGTATTTT
CASSLRQLQDTQYF
>TRBV15|-|-|TRBJ2-1
TGTGCCACCAGCAGAGTCGGAGGGTTTAACAATGAGCAGTTCTTC
CATSRVGGFNNEQFF
>TRBV7-8|many|-|TRBJ2-4
TGTGCCAGCAGCGAAAACCAGGGGGGGGACATTCAGTACTTC
CASSENQGGDIQYF
>TRBV6-5|few|-|TRBJ2-2
TGTGCCAGCAGTTATACCGGGAGAGGTACCGGGGAGCTGTTTTTT
CASSYTGRGTGELFF
>TRBV5-4|few|-|TRBJ2-6
TGTGCCAGCAGCTTCTACAGGAGCTCTGGGGCCAACGTCCTGACTTTC
CASSFYRSSGANVLTF
>TRBV12-3/TRBV12-4|few|-|TRBJ2-2
-
CASSFGEGGTGELFF
>TRBV6-2/TRBV6-3|-|TRBD2|TRBJ2-1
TGTGCCAGCAGTTCTACTGTAGCGGGAGTAGGGTTAGATGAGCAGTTCTTC
CASSSTVAGVGLDEQFF
>TRBV10-3|few|TRBD2|TRBJ2-7
TGTGCCATCAGTGTGGGCGGGAGGGCCGTCGAGCAGTACTTC
CAISVGGRAVEQYF
>TRBV30|few|-|TRBJ1-4
TGTGCCTGGAGCTCGGGACGCGTAATTAATGAAAAACTGTTTTTT
CAWSSGRVINEKLFF
>TRBV3-1|once|-|TRBJ1-2
TGTGCCAGCAGCGAAGACCGGAGGTTTGGCTACACCTTC
CASSEDRRFGYTF
>TRBV3-1|-|-|TRBJ1-5
TGTGCCAGCAGCCAACAAGCCAGTAGTAACAATCAGCCCCAGCATTTT
CASSQQASSNNQPQHF
>TRBV12-3/TRBV12-4|few|TRBD2|TRBJ2-3
TGTGCCAGCAAGGTAGCGGGATTGACAGATACGCAGTATTTT
CASKVAGLTDTQYF
>TRBV6-1|few|TRBD1|TRBJ2-3
TGTGCCAGCAGGTCACAGGGGTTGACAGATACGCAGTATTTT
CASRSQGLTDTQYF
>TRBV11-1|-|TRBD2|TRBJ2-1
TGTGCCAGCAGCCTGGGACTAGCGGGAGTTTCTAGCTCCTACAATGAGCAGTTCTTC
CASSLGLAGVSSSYNEQFF
>TRBV27|-|TRBD2|TRBJ2-1
TGTGCCAGCAGTTCTGGCGGGAGGTCTAATGAGCAGTTCTTC
CASSSGGRSNEQFF
>TRBV6-6|-|-|TRBJ2-1
TGTGCCAGCGGCGATGAACAACAAAATGAGCAGTTCTTC
CASGDEQQNEQFF
>TRBV20-1|-|TRBD2|TRBJ2-1
TGCAGTGCTAGACCAGGACTAGCACACAATGAGCAGTTCTTC
CSARPGLAHNEQFF